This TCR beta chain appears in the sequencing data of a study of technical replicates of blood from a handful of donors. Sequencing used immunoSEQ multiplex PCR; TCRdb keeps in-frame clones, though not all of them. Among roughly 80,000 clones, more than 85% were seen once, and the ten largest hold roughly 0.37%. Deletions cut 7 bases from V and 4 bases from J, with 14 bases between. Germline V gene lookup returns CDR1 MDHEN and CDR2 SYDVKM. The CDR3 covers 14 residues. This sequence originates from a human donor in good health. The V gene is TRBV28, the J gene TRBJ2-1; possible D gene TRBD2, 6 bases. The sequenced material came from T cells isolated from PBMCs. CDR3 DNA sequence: TGTGCCAGCATCGGAGGAGGGGATTACAATGAGCAGTTCTTC. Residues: CASIGGGDYNEQFF.